Given below is one T cell receptor (beta chain) in context. Germline V gene lookup returns CDR1 SGDLS and CDR2 YYNGEE. V lost 4 bases and J lost 4; bases outside the gene matches: 11. This CDR3 region has 17 residues. These data are taken from a study of T cell responses to AZD1222 COVID-19 vaccine. Profiling relied on immunoSEQ multiplex PCR, and the TCRdb table lists in-frame clones only, not all of them. In the table there are about 100,000 clones, roughly 91% of which are singletons. This TCR was sampled from an adult in good health. This chain links TRBV9 with TRBJ2-5; TRBD1 matches 12 bases. The sample in question was peripheral blood, obtained on day 0 of AZD1222 vaccination. The DNA of the CDR3 is TGTGCCAGCAGCCTAACCGGGACAGGGGGCGGGCGAGAGACCCAGTACTTC. This codes for CASSLTGTGGGRETQYF.